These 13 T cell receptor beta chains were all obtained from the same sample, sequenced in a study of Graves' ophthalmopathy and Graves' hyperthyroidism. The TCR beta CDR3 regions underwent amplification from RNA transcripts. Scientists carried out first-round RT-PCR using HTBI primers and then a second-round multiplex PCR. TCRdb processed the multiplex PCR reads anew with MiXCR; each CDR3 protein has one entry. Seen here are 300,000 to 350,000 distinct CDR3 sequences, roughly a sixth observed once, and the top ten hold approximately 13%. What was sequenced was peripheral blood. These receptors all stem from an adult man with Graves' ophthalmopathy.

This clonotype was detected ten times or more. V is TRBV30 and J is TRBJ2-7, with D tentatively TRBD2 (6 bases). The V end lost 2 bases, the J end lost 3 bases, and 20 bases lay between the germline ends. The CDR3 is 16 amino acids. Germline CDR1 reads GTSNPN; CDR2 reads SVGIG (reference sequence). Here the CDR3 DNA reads TGTGCCTGGAGTCGAAGGTTGTGGGGGGACCGCTACGAGCAGTACTTC. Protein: CAWSRRLWGDRYEQYF. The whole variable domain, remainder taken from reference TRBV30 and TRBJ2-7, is SQTIHQWPATLVQPVGSPLSLECTVEGTSNPNLYWYRQAAGRGLQLLFYSVGIGQISSEVPQNLSASRPQDRQFILSSKKLLLSDSGFYLCAWSRRLWGDRYEQYFGPGTRLTVT.

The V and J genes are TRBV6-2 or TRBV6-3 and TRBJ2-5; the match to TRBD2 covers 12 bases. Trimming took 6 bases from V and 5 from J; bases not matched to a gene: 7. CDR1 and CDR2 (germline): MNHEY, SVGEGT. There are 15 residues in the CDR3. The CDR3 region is CASRTSGSIGETQYF. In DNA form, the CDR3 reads TGTGCCAGCAGGACTAGCGGGAGTATCGGCGAGACCCAGTACTTC.

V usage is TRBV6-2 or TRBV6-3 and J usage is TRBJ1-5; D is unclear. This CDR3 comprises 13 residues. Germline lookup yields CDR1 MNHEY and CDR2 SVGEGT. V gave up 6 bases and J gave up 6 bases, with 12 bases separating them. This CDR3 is CASRTVGAQPQHF. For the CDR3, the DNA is TGTGCCAGCAGGACTGTGGGTGCTCAGCCCCAGCATTTT.

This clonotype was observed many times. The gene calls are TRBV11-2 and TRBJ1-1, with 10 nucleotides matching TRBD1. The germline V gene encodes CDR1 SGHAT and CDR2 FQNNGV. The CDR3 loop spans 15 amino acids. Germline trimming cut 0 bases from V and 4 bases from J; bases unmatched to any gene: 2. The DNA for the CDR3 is TGTGCCAGCAGCTTAGACTGGACAGGGGGCACTGAAGCTTTCTTT. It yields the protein CASSLDWTGGTEAFF.

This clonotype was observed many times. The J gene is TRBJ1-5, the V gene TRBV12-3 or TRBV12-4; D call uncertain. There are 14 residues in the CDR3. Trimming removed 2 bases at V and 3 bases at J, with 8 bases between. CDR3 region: CASSLRQYNQPQHF. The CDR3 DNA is TGTGCCAGCAGTTTACGGCAGTACAATCAGCCCCAGCATTTT.

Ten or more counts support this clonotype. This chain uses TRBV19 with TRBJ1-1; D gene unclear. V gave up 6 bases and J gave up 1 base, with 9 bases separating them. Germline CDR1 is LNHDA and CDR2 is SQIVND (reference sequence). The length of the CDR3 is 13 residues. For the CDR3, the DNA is TGTGCCAGTAGGGCAAGGACGAACACTGAAGCTTTCTTT. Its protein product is CASRARTNTEAFF.

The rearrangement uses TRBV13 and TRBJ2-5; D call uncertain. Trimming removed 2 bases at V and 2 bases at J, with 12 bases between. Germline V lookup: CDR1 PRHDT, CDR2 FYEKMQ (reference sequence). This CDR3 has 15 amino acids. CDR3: CASSLTPTQQETQYF. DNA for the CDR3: TGTGCCAGCAGCTTAACCCCCACCCAGCAAGAGACCCAGTACTTC.

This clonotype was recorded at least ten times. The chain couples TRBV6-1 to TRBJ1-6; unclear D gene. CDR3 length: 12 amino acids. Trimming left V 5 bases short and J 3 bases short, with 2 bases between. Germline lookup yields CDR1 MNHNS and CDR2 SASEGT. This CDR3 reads CASSFYNSPLHF. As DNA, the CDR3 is TGTGCCAGCAGTTTCTATAATTCACCCCTCCACTTT.

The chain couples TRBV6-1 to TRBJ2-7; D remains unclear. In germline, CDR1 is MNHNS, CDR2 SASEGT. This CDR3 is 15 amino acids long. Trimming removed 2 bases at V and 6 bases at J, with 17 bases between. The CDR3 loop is CASSEQAVGLSEQYF. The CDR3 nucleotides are TGTGCCAGCAGTGAACAGGCGGTGGGATTGTCCGAGCAGTACTTC.

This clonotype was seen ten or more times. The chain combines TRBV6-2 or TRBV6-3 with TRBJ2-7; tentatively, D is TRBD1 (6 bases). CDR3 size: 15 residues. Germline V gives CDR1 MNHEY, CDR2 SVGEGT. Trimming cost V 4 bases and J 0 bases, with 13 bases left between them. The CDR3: CASSFGLGASYEQYF. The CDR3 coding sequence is TGTGCCAGCAGTTTCGGTTTGGGGGCCTCCTACGAGCAGTACTTC.

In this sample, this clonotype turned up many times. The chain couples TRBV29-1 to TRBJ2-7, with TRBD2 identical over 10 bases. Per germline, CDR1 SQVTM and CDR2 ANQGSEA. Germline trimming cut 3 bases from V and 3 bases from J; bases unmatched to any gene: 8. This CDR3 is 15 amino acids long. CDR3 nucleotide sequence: TGCAGCGTTGATGTAGGCCTAGCGGGGGTCTACGAGCAGTACTTC. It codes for CSVDVGLAGVYEQYF.

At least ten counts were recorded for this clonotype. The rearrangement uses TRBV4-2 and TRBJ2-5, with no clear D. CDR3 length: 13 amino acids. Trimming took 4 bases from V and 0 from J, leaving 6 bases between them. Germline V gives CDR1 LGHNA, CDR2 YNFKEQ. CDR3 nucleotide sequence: TGTGCCAGCAGCCCTGGAGACCAAGAGACCCAGTACTTC. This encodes CASSPGDQETQYF.

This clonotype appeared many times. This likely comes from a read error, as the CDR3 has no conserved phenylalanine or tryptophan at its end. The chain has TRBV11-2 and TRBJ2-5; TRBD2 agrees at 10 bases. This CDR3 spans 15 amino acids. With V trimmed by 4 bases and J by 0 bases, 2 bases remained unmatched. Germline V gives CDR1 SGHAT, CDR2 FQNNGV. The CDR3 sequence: CASSSLAGYQETQYL. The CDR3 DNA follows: TGTGCCAGCAGCTCACTAGCGGGGTACCAAGAGACCCAGTACCTC.